Each of the 29 T cell receptor beta chains below was sequenced from the same sample in a study of blood T cell repertoires in COVID-19. Profiling relied on immunoSEQ multiplex PCR, and the TCRdb table lists in-frame clones only, not all of them. Seen here are about 210,000 clones, approximately 90% observed once, and the top ten hold under 1.5%. The sequenced material came from peripheral blood. These receptors came from a man aged 25-45 years with acute or convalescent COVID-19.

The chain carries TRBV9 and TRBJ2-1; 10 bases agree with TRBD2. The CDR3 totals 13 residues. The V and J ends lost 7 bases and 10 bases, in that order; junction bases with no gene match: 8. Germline assignment: CDR1 SGDLS and CDR2 YYNGEE. The CDR3 reads CASSTSGMREQFF. CDR3 nucleotide sequence: TGTGCCAGCTCTACTAGCGGGATGCGCGAGCAGTTCTTC.

V gene TRBV6-1 combines with J gene TRBJ1-2; D is ambiguous. Germline V gene sequence: CDR1 MNHNS, CDR2 SASEGT. V was trimmed by 0 bases and J by 3 bases, leaving 8 bases between them. The CDR3 consists of 14 residues. CDR3 region: CASSEARVDYGYTF. DNA for the CDR3: TGTGCCAGCAGTGAAGCGAGGGTAGACTATGGCTACACCTTC.

The gene calls are TRBV2 and TRBJ1-1, with D tentatively TRBD1 (6 bases). This CDR3 is 11 amino acids long. Germline lookup yields CDR1 SNHLY and CDR2 FYNNEI. V was shortened by 4 bases and J by 8 bases, with 8 bases between the two germline ends. In nucleotides, the CDR3 is TGTGCCAGCAGTGTAGGGACAGAAGCTTTCTTT. Translating it yields CASSVGTEAFF.

The chain combines TRBV5-5 with TRBJ2-1; TRBD1 aligns across 10 bases. The CDR3 totals 16 residues. With 7 bases clipped from V and 2 bases from J, the junction kept 9 bases outside the gene matches. Looked up from germline, CDR1 is SGHKS and CDR2 is YYEKEE (reference sequence). The CDR3 DNA sequence: TGTGCCAGCGGAGAGACAGGGGGCGTCCCCTACAATGAGCAGTTCTTC. Encoded protein: CASGETGGVPYNEQFF.

The chain carries TRBV3-1 (or the pseudogene TRBV3-2) and TRBJ1-1, with a possible D match to TRBD1 (5 bases). The germline V gene has CDR1 LGHDT and CDR2 YNNKEL (reference sequence). The CDR3 has 15 amino acids. V was pared by 0 bases and J by 4 bases, with 12 bases between. DNA for the CDR3: TGTGCCAGCAGCCAAGATCTGGGCAGGGTCACTGAAGCTTTCTTT. This codes for CASSQDLGRVTEAFF.

V gene TRBV27 combines with J gene TRBJ2-3; 7 nucleotides match TRBD2. This CDR3 is built from 15 residues. CDR1 is MNHEY, CDR2 SMNVEV, per germline (reference sequence). Germline trimming cut 2 bases from V and 2 bases from J; bases unmatched to any gene: 4. The CDR3 loop is CASSLTWDYTDTQYF. In DNA, the CDR3 is TGTGCCAGCAGTTTAACGTGGGACTACACAGATACGCAGTATTTT.

This clone has a single count. This chain links TRBV2 with TRBJ2-2; D remains unclear. The V end was cut by 2 bases, the J end by 0 bases, with 7 bases between. Looked up from germline, CDR1 is SNHLY and CDR2 is FYNNEI. This CDR3 comprises 15 residues. The CDR3 sequence is CASSEIFPNTGELFF. CDR3 DNA: TGTGCCAGCAGTGAAATATTTCCGAACACCGGGGAGCTGTTTTTT.

The chain's CDR3 is CASSPGLGYEQYF. CDR3 sequence (DNA): TGTGCCAGCAGCCCCGGACTAGGCTACGAGCAGTACTTC. V and J are TRBV6-2 or TRBV6-3 and TRBJ2-7, with 7 bases that match TRBD2. Trimming cost V 6 bases and J 3 bases; bases outside gene matches: 5. Per the germline V gene, CDR1 is MNHEY and CDR2 is SVGEGT. The CDR3 loop spans 13 amino acids.

The chain joins TRBV29-1 to TRBJ1-2; maybe TRBD1 (6 bases). The V end lost 7 bases, the J end lost 1 base, and 13 bases lay between the germline ends. This CDR3 is 13 amino acids long. The germline CDR1 and CDR2 sequences are SQVTM and ANQGSEA. This CDR3 reads CSAQGAINYGYTF. CDR3 sequence (DNA): TGCAGCGCACAGGGAGCGATTAACTATGGCTACACCTTC.

This clone was observed a few times. V gene TRBV20-1 combines with J gene TRBJ1-4; D not resolved. Trimming removed 3 bases from V and 7 bases from J, with 9 bases in between. Germline V gene data show CDR1 as DFQATT and CDR2 as SNEGSKA (reference sequence). The CDR3 extends over 12 amino acids. CDR3 loop: CSASEEGEKLFF. The DNA for the CDR3 is TGCAGTGCTAGTGAGGAGGGTGAAAAACTGTTTTTT.

The chain carries TRBV9 and TRBJ2-3, with 13 positions matching TRBD2. From germline, CDR1 is SGDLS and CDR2 YYNGEE. The CDR3 runs 16 residues. V dropped 0 bases and J dropped 3; count of bases not matched to a gene: 1. The CDR3 DNA reads as TGTGCCAGCAGCGTAGAACTAGCGGGGGGGACAGATACGCAGTATTTT. This codes for CASSVELAGGTDTQYF.

The chain uses TRBV28 and TRBJ1-1; possible D gene TRBD1, 5 bases. Germline assignment: CDR1 MDHEN and CDR2 SYDVKM. V was trimmed by 6 bases and J by 1 base, leaving 9 bases between them. The CDR3 sequence is 13 residues long. Written as DNA, the CDR3 is TGTGCCAGCAGGCCTACAGGGAACACTGAAGCTTTCTTT. It translates to CASRPTGNTEAFF.

Notes on this clone: This CDR3 is also generated by other DNA sequences in the sample. The V and J genes are TRBV5-1 and TRBJ1-5, with 9 bases lining up with TRBD1. This CDR3 has 15 amino acids. V was pared by 4 bases and J by 4 bases, with 6 bases of the junction left unmatched. The germline CDR1 and CDR2 sequences are SGHRS and YFSETQ. CDR3 coding DNA: TGCGCCAGCAGCCGGACAGGGGAAGAGAATCAGCCCCAGCATTTT. Amino acids: CASSRTGEENQPQHF.

This chain joins TRBV29-1 and TRBJ1-1; D unclear. V lost 7 bases and J 3 bases, leaving 15 bases between the germline ends. The CDR3 loop spans 13 amino acids. Germline CDR1 SQVTM, CDR2 ANQGSEA. This CDR3 reads CSAGKVEDTEAFF. The CDR3 nucleotides are TGCAGCGCCGGGAAGGTGGAGGACACTGAAGCTTTCTTT. The complete variable domain, with remaining parts taken from reference TRBV29-1 and TRBJ1-1, reads SAVISQKPSRDICQRGTSLTIQCQVDSQVTMMFWYRQQPGQSLTLIATANQGSEATYESGFVIDKFPISRPNLTFSTLTVSNMSPEDSSIYLCSAGKVEDTEAFFGQGTRLTVV.

This clone was seen a single time. V is TRBV27 and J is TRBJ2-7; 11 bases are shared with TRBD2. Germline trimming cut 5 bases from V and 1 base from J; bases unmatched to any gene: 4. The germline V gene has CDR1 MNHEY and CDR2 SMNVEV (reference sequence). The CDR3 has 15 amino acids. The CDR3 nucleotides read TGTGCCAGCAGTCAGACTAGCGGGGCATCCTACGAGCAGTACTTC. Its protein is CASSQTSGASYEQYF.

J is TRBJ2-5 and V is TRBV4-2, with 14 bases lining up with TRBD2. Germline lookup yields CDR1 LGHNA and CDR2 YNFKEQ. CDR3 size: 20 residues. V lost 4 bases and J lost 7; bases outside the gene matches: 20. The CDR3 region is CASSLSTSGGASGRERTQYF. In DNA, the CDR3 is TGTGCCAGCAGCCTGTCGACTAGCGGGGGGGCCAGCGGGAGGGAGAGGACCCAGTACTTC.

The V and J genes are TRBV11-2 and TRBJ2-7; TRBD1 agrees at 7 bases. Germline loops: CDR1 SGHAT, CDR2 FQNNGV. This CDR3 is built from 14 residues. J gave up 4 bases and V 5 bases, and 8 bases lay outside the gene matches. CDR3 sequence (DNA): TGTGCCAGCAGCATCCGGGACAGTCTATACGAGCAGTACTTC. It is translated as CASSIRDSLYEQYF.

The chain has TRBV6-1 and TRBJ1-4; D may be TRBD1 (5 bases). Germline loops: CDR1 MNHNS, CDR2 SASEGT. Trimming stripped 2 bases from V and 8 bases from J, with 15 bases between. This CDR3 spans 15 amino acids. DNA of the CDR3: TGTGCCAGCAGTGAACATACCGGGGGGGACGAAAAACTGTTTTTT. It translates to CASSEHTGGDEKLFF.

The chain carries TRBV5-4 and TRBJ1-3; D is perhaps TRBD1 (5 bases). Per the germline V gene, CDR1 is SGHNT and CDR2 is YYREEE (reference sequence). The CDR3 totals 15 residues. Trimming stripped 4 bases from V and 0 bases from J, with 11 bases between. The CDR3 loop reads CASSPGSHSGNTIYF. CDR3 in DNA: TGTGCCAGCAGCCCAGGGTCTCACTCTGGAAACACCATATATTTT.

The chain uses TRBV5-1 and TRBJ2-1, with 7 bases lining up with TRBD1. Trimming cost V 4 bases and J 4 bases; bases outside gene matches: 2. The CDR3 runs 13 residues. Germline lookup yields CDR1 SGHRS and CDR2 YFSETQ. CDR3 region: CASSEGQYNEQFF. In nucleotides, the CDR3 is TGCGCCAGCAGCGAGGGACAGTACAATGAGCAGTTCTTC.

The V gene is TRBV28, the J gene TRBJ2-4; possible D gene TRBD1, 5 bases. Deletions cut 8 bases from V and 2 bases from J, with 10 bases between. The CDR3 extends over 13 amino acids. Germline V gene data show CDR1 as MDHEN and CDR2 as SYDVKM. CDR3 coding DNA: TGTGCCAGCGGGGCAGGGCCCAAAAACATTCAGTACTTC. Its protein product is CASGAGPKNIQYF.

This chain uses TRBV24-1 with TRBJ2-1; a possible D gene is TRBD1 (5 bases). CDR3 length equals 13 residues. Germline V gene sequence: CDR1 KGHDR, CDR2 SFDVKD. V gave up 5 bases and J gave up 7 bases, with 11 bases separating them. This CDR3 is CATSVAGKNEQFF. The CDR3 DNA is TGTGCCACCAGTGTGGCAGGGAAGAATGAGCAGTTCTTC.

The chain couples TRBV24-1 to TRBJ2-3; D possibly corresponds to TRBD1 (6 bases). CDR1 and CDR2 (germline): KGHDR, SFDVKD. The CDR3 consists of 14 residues. Trimming stripped 4 bases from V and 5 bases from J, with 12 bases between. CDR3 amino acids: CATSDSTGVDTQYF. DNA for the CDR3: TGTGCCACCAGTGACTCGACAGGAGTAGATACGCAGTATTTT.

The chain carries TRBV13 and TRBJ1-1; D is ambiguous. CDR3 length: 11 residues. From germline, CDR1 is PRHDT and CDR2 FYEKMQ (reference sequence). V lost 5 bases, J lost 7 bases, and 8 bases lay in between. The CDR3 DNA follows: TGTGCCAGCAGCCCAGAGGTTGAAGCTTTCTTT. Translation: CASSPEVEAFF. Full variable domain (missing parts from reference TRBV13 and TRBJ1-1): AAGVIQSPRHLIKEKRETATLKCYPIPRHDTVYWYQQGPGQDPQFLISFYEKMQSDKGSIPDRFSAQQFSDYHSELNMSSLELGDSALYFCASSPEVEAFFGQGTRLTVV.

The chain links TRBV7-9 to TRBJ2-7, with 8 bases matching TRBD1. J was trimmed by 6 bases and V by 5 bases; bases with no gene match: 9. Germline V gene sequence: CDR1 SEHNR, CDR2 FQNEAQ (reference sequence). This CDR3 has 14 amino acids. In nucleotides, the CDR3 is TGTGCCAGCAGCCCCAGGACAGGGTGGGCCGAGCAGTACTTC. It yields the protein CASSPRTGWAEQYF.

J is TRBJ1-4 and V is TRBV19; D perhaps matches TRBD1 (6 bases). Deletions cut 7 bases from V and 8 bases from J, with 17 bases between. CDR1 and CDR2 from the germline V gene are LNHDA and SQIVND (reference sequence). CDR3 length: 14 residues. CDR3 sequence reads: CASNSQGFREKLFF. The DNA for the CDR3 is TGTGCCAGTAACTCACAGGGTTTTCGGGAAAAACTGTTTTTT.

The rearrangement uses TRBV11-2 and TRBJ1-1; no reliable D call. Trimming removed 2 bases from V and 1 base from J, with 5 bases in between. Germline V lookup: CDR1 SGHAT, CDR2 FQNNGV. This CDR3 spans 13 amino acids. The CDR3 region is CASSLTQNTEAFF. The CDR3 region has the DNA TGTGCCAGCAGCTTAACACAGAACACTGAAGCTTTCTTT. Looking up the rest from reference TRBV11-2 and TRBJ1-1 gives the full variable domain: EAGVAQSPRYKIIEKRQSVAFWCNPISGHATLYWYQQILGQGPKLLIQFQNNGVVDDSQLPKDRFSAERLKGVDSTLKIQPAKLEDSAVYLCASSLTQNTEAFFGQGTRLTVV.

The chain is built from TRBV7-9 and TRBJ2-7, with 8 bases fitting TRBD2. The trim removed 5 bases at V and 3 bases at J, leaving 9 bases unmatched. Germline CDR1 SEHNR, CDR2 FQNEAQ (reference sequence). This CDR3 spans 15 amino acids. The CDR3 loop reads CASSPGPGGLYEQYF. Written as DNA, the CDR3 is TGTGCCAGCAGCCCGGGACCGGGGGGGCTCTACGAGCAGTACTTC.

This rearrangement joins TRBV28 to TRBJ1-2; 10 bases are a match to TRBD1. V trimming: 6 bases; J trimming: 7 bases; junction bases outside the gene matches: 17. The CDR3 has 17 residues. Germline-derived CDR1 and CDR2 are MDHEN and SYDVKM. The CDR3 spells CASSHRPGQGRSSGYTF. CDR3 DNA: TGTGCCAGCAGCCACCGACCGGGACAGGGGAGGTCGAGTGGCTACACCTTC.